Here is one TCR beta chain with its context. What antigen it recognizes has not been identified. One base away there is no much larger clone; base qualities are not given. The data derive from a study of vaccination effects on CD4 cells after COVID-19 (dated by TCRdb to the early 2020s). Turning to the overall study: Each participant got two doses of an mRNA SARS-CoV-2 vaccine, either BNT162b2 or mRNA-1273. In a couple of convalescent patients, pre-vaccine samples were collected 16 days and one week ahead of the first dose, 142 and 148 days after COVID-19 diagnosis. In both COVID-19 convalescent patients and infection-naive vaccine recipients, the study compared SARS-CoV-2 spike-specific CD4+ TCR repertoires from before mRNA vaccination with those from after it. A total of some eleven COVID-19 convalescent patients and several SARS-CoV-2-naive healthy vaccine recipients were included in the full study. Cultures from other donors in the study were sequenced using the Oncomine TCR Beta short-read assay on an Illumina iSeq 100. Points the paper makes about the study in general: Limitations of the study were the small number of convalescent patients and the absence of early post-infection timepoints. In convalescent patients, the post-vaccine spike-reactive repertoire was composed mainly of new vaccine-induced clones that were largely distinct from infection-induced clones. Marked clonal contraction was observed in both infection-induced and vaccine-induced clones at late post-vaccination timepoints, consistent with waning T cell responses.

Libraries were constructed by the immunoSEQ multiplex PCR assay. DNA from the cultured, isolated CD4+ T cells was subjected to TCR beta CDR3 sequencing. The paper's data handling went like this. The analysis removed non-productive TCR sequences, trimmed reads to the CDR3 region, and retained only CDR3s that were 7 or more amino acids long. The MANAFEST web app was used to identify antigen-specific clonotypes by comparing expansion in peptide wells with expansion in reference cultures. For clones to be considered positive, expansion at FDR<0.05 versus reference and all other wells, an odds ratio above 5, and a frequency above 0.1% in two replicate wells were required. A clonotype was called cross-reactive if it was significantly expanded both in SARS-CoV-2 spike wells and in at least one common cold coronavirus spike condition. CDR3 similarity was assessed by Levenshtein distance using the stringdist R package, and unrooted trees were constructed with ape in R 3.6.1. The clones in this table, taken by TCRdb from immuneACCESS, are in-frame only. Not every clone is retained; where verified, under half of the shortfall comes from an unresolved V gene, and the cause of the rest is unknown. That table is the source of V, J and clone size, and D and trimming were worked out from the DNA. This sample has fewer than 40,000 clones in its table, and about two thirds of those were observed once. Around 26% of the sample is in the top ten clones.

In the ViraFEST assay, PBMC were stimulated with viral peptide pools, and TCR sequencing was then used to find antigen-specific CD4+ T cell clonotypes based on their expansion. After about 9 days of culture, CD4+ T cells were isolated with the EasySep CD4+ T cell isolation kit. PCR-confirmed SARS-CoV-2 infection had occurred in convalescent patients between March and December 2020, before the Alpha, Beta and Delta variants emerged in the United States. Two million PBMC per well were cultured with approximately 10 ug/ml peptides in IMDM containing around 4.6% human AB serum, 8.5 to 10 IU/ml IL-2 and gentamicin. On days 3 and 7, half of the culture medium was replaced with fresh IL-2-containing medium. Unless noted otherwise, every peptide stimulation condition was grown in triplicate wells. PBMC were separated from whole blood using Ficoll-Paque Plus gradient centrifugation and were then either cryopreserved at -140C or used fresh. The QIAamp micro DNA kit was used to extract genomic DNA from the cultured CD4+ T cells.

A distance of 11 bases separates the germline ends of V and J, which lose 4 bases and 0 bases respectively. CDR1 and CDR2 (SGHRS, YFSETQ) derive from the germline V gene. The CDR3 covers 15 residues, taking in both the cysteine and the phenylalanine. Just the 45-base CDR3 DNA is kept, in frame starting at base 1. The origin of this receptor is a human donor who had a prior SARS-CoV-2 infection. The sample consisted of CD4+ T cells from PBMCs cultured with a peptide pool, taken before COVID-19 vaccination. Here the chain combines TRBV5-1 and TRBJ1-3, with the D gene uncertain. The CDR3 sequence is CASSLDPTSGNTIYF. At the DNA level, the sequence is TGCGCCAGCAGCCTGGACCCTACCTCTGGAAACACCATATATTTT.